Presented here are 14 T cell receptor beta chains from one specimen sequenced in a study of blood T cell repertoires in COVID-19. TCRdb keeps only in-frame clones here, not all; method: immunoSEQ multiplex PCR. The data contain 16,000 or so clones, around nine tenths of them seen just once; the ten biggest clones take up about 50%. The sequencing sample was made of peripheral blood. The source is a human donor in a cohort sampled during active COVID-19.

The V and J genes are TRBV7-3 and TRBJ1-2; no definite D call. V lost 9 bases and J lost 0, with 14 bases in between. CDR1 and CDR2 (germline): SGHTA, FQGTGA. The CDR3 is 14 residues long. CDR3 nucleotide sequence: TGTGCCAGTAAAACACCCCCCGCTAACTATGGCTACACCTTC. Translation: CASKTPPANYGYTF. The whole variable domain, filled in from reference TRBV7-3 and TRBJ1-2, reads GAGVSQTPSNKVTEKGKYVELRCDPISGHTALYWYRQSLGQGPEFLIYFQGTGAADDSGLPNDRFFAVRPEGSVSTLKIQRTERGDSAVYLCASKTPPANYGYTFGSGTRLTVV.

This chain uses TRBV27 with TRBJ1-2, with D unclear. CDR1 and CDR2 from the germline V gene are MNHEY and SMNVEV (reference sequence). Deletions cut 6 bases from V and 1 base from J, with 33 bases between. CDR3 length equals 21 residues. The CDR3 DNA reads TGTGCCAGCAGCTCGTTTTTCCCAGGTACCCTCACCATTCCGGATAACTATGGCTACACCTTC. Translated: CASSSFFPGTLTIPDNYGYTF.

This chain joins TRBV6-6 and TRBJ1-4; tentative D call: TRBD1 (5 bases). The CDR3 is 15 amino acids. V gave up 5 bases and J gave up 0 bases, with 10 bases separating them. Germline CDR1 is MNHNY and CDR2 is SVGAGI (reference sequence). The chain's CDR3 is CASSPQGTTNEKLFF. CDR3 sequence (DNA): TGTGCCAGCAGTCCCCAGGGTACAACTAATGAAAAACTGTTTTTT.

This clone appeared once. This sequence joins TRBV27 and TRBJ1-4; no firm D call. Germline V CDR1 and CDR2: MNHEY, SMNVEV (reference sequence). Trimming took off 5 bases at V and 5 bases at J, with 15 bases between the two ends. The CDR3 is 15 amino acids. This CDR3 is CASSDTSDRNEKLFF. The CDR3 bases are TGTGCCAGCAGTGACACGAGTGATAGGAATGAAAAACTGTTTTTT. The whole variable domain, filled in from reference TRBV27 and TRBJ1-4, reads EAQVTQNPRYLITVTGKKLTVTCSQNMNHEYMSWYRQDPGLGLRQIYYSMNVEVTDKGDVPEGYKVSRKEKRNFPLILESPSPNQTSLYFCASSDTSDRNEKLFFGSGTQLSVL.

The V gene is TRBV24-1, the J gene TRBJ1-1, with D unclear. Germline loops: CDR1 KGHDR, CDR2 SFDVKD. The CDR3 spans 15 residues. Trimming stripped 0 bases from V and 6 bases from J, with 13 bases between. Here the CDR3 reads CATSDLRPVSAEAFF. The CDR3 DNA follows: TGTGCCACCAGTGATTTGCGTCCGGTTTCTGCTGAAGCTTTCTTT.

V is TRBV5-1 and J is TRBJ1-5; a weak D match, TRBD1 (6 bases). The length of the CDR3 is 13 residues. Germline loops: CDR1 SGHRS, CDR2 YFSETQ. Deletions cut 1 base from V and 4 bases from J, with 6 bases between. In DNA, the CDR3 is TGCGCCAGCAGCTTGACAGGGAATCAGCCCCAGCATTTT. It encodes CASSLTGNQPQHF.

This chain joins TRBV14 and TRBJ2-4; 8 nucleotides agree with TRBD2. Trimming cost V 4 bases and J 5 bases; bases outside gene matches: 7. Germline V CDR1 and CDR2: SGHDN, FVKESK. There are 15 residues in the CDR3. DNA for the CDR3: TGTGCCAGCAGCCGCCTCGGGGGGGCCCAAAACATTCAGTACTTC. Its translation: CASSRLGGAQNIQYF.

The chain has TRBV10-2 and TRBJ2-5; the match to TRBD1 covers 7 bases. V lost 5 bases, J lost 2 bases, and 5 bases stayed unmatched. The CDR3 runs to 14 residues. In germline, CDR1 is WSHSY, CDR2 SAAADI. The chain's CDR3 is CASSPQGFQETQYF. CDR3 bases: TGCGCCAGCAGTCCACAGGGGTTTCAAGAGACCCAGTACTTC.

The chain combines TRBV6-5 with TRBJ2-2, with 7 bases fitting TRBD1. Germline CDR1 and CDR2: MNHEY and SVGAGI. The CDR3 sequence is 13 residues long. With V trimmed by 6 bases and J by 8 bases, 6 bases remained unmatched. CDR3 in amino acids: CASRDRVWGELFF. The CDR3 nucleotides are TGTGCCAGCAGAGACAGGGTTTGGGGGGAGCTGTTTTTT.

This clone was seen a handful of times. The V gene is TRBV5-5, the J gene TRBJ1-4, with TRBD1 as a possible D gene (6 bases). Trimming shortened V by 5 bases and J by 6 bases, and 14 bases separated the two germline ends. The CDR3 length is 14 residues. Germline values: CDR1 SGHKS, CDR2 YYEKEE (reference sequence). The CDR3 reads CASSSDRFHEKLFF. The CDR3 DNA sequence: TGTGCCAGCAGTTCTGACAGGTTTCATGAAAAACTGTTTTTT.

The CDR3 DNA reads TGTGCCAGCAGCTTGGGCAGCCAAGAGACCCAGTACTTC. It yields the protein CASSLGSQETQYF. The rearrangement joins TRBV5-4 to TRBJ2-5; D gene unclear. Germline V gene data show CDR1 as SGHNT and CDR2 as YYREEE (reference sequence). Trimming took off 0 bases at V and 1 base at J, with 4 bases between the two ends. The CDR3 contains 13 residues.

The chain joins TRBV6-6 to TRBJ2-1; 8 nucleotides agree with TRBD2. CDR1 is MNHNY and CDR2 is SVGAGI in the germline V gene (reference sequence). This CDR3 has 14 amino acids. V lost 10 bases and J lost 3; bases outside the gene matches: 8. The CDR3 nucleotides read TGTGCCACTCTCTCGGCGGGGGGCTACAATGAGCAGTTCTTC. The encoded protein is CATLSAGGYNEQFF.

V and J are TRBV29-1 and TRBJ1-4, with D possibly TRBD1 on 5 matching bases. This CDR3 comprises 14 residues. Germline values: CDR1 SQVTM, CDR2 ANQGSEA. Trimming cost V 4 bases and J 6 bases, with 15 bases left between them. The CDR3 spells CSVGRGFGDEKLFF. The CDR3, as DNA: TGCAGCGTTGGGCGGGGGTTTGGGGATGAAAAACTGTTTTTT.

The rearrangement uses TRBV2 and TRBJ2-7; TRBD2 agrees at 7 bases. Germline V gene data show CDR1 as SNHLY and CDR2 as FYNNEI. Trimming removed 6 bases from V and 3 bases from J; junction bases left unmatched: 8. The CDR3 loop spans 14 amino acids. The CDR3 loop reads CASSTQGGVYEQYF. The CDR3 nucleotides are TGTGCCAGCAGCACCCAGGGAGGGGTCTACGAGCAGTACTTC.